Listed below are T cell receptor beta chains from one sample, sequenced in a study of graft-versus-host responses after intestinal transplantation. The assay was immunoSEQ multiplex PCR, and TCRdb's table has in-frame clones only and misses some. The profile covers 9,500 or so clones, with approximately 88% appearing a single time and 9.9% taken by the ten largest. Source: PBMCs, taken just under 250 days after intestinal transplant. These receptors all come from a human patient who received an intestinal transplant, so some T cells may come from the graft donor. Both conserved end residues are trimmed from each CDR3.

V gene: TRBV15
CDR3 protein: ATSRDEGGLDYGYT

V gene: TRBV7-9
CDR3 protein: ASSYGQGVSSQH

V gene: TRBV19
CDR3 protein: ASTASGSLTDTQY

V gene: TRBV4-3
CDR3 protein: ASSQDGPMGYSPLH

V gene: TRBV12-5
CDR3 protein: ASGLGPGRARGTHPYNEQF

V gene: TRBV4-1
CDR3 protein: ASSHREDEQF

V gene: TRBV28
CDR3 protein: ASSSHRDSSYEQY

V gene: TRBV19
CDR3 protein: ASSNGRRSSDYYEQY

V gene: TRBV25-1
CDR3 protein: ASSAFRGYEQY

V gene: TRBV7-6
CDR3 protein: ASSGDSGAYNEQF

V gene: TRBV28
CDR3 protein: ASSSGGEQY

V gene: TRBV6-1
CDR3 protein: ASSEWGKSSYNEQF

V gene: TRBV4-3
CDR3 protein: ASSQVAGSHQPQH

V gene: TRBV15
CDR3 protein: ATSRATSGVHYEQY

V gene: TRBV7-6
CDR3 protein: ASSPLGEGSYTGELF

V gene: TRBV5-1
CDR3 protein: ASSLDFDYGYT

V gene: TRBV11-1
CDR3 protein: ASSLAGQGAD

V gene: TRBV7-3
CDR3 protein: ASSPDWTGNNSPLH

V gene: TRBV30
CDR3 protein: ALKRGLHTDTQY

V gene: TRBV5-1
CDR3 protein: ASSLPQETQY

V gene: TRBV28
CDR3 protein: ASSTTANYGYT

V gene: TRBV28
CDR3 protein: ASSFLGQGATGELF

V gene: TRBV30
CDR3 protein: AWSWTHNEQF

V gene: TRBV5-4
CDR3 protein: ASSLERGRRETQY

V gene: TRBV27
CDR3 protein: ASSLYLTSGPTDTQY

V gene: TRBV10-2
CDR3 protein: ASSEGDYEQY

V gene: TRBV27
CDR3 protein: ASSFGLTDTQY

V gene: TRBV6-4
CDR3 protein: ASSDTTSSTDTQY

V gene: TRBV7-9
CDR3 protein: ASSLAGAWVYGYT

V gene: TRBV4-1
CDR3 protein: ASSQDHPGVGYEQY

V gene: TRBV29-1
CDR3 protein: SAYTGGRSYGYT

V gene: TRBV7-8
CDR3 protein: ASSLRVAGASETQY

V gene: TRBV6-1
CDR3 protein: ASSGGPGLVLTDTQY

V gene: TRBV30
CDR3 protein: AWSRGDTGELF

V gene: TRBV5-5
CDR3 protein: ASSLRQGAEYEKLF

V gene: TRBV7-9
CDR3 protein: ASSLDRGNEKLF

V gene: TRBV20-1
CDR3 protein: SARGEGKTV

V gene: TRBV4-1
CDR3 protein: ASSRDQGIRAVNYGYT

V gene: TRBV4-1
CDR3 protein: ASCKGGNTEAF

V gene: TRBV15
CDR3 protein: ATSRERGARLGELF

V gene: TRBV2
CDR3 protein: ASSGTDSTYGYT

V gene: TRBV30
CDR3 protein: AWSTFGTSAYNEQF

V gene: TRBV6-5
CDR3 protein: ASSAQGLAYNEQF

V gene: TRBV6-5
CDR3 protein: ASRSGTGGREQY

V gene: TRBV27
CDR3 protein: ASSLFPGLPGEQY

V gene: TRBV19
CDR3 protein: ASSIRGAGEKLF

V gene: TRBV6-1
CDR3 protein: ASSEGGLPETQY

V gene: TRBV28
CDR3 protein: ASSLRGGSPLH

V gene: TRBV7-9
CDR3 protein: ASSLAYSNQPQH

V gene: TRBV14
CDR3 protein: ASSQAGVAYGYT

V gene: TRBV7-8
CDR3 protein: ASSLGVAGDTQY

V gene: TRBV27
CDR3 protein: ASSLSPTSSSYEQY

V gene: TRBV7-2
CDR3 protein: ASSPQNSVNEQF